These T cell receptor beta chains were read from a single sample in a study of cytomegalovirus exposure and HLA in healthy donors. Produced via immunoSEQ multiplex PCR; TCRdb's table is partial and in-frame only. The data hold fewer than 150,000 clones, with approximately 77% observed a single time. Sequencing was performed on PBMCs. These receptors originate from a man in his thirties or forties in good health and CMV-seronegative. Each CDR3 is given with its conserved first and last residue. A D gene is named only where the DNA matches it firmly.

NA	TRBV2	TRBJ1-4	CASSEEGGANEKLFF
TRBD2	TRBV5-4	TRBJ2-7	CASSLLRTSGSYEQYF
TRBD2	TRBV28	TRBJ2-7	CASSRGLAGEQYF
TRBD2	TRBV5-1	TRBJ2-7	CASSLARTAGDSEQYF
TRBD2	TRBV7-6	TRBJ2-7	CASSPRTSGHASYEQYF
TRBD1	TRBV2	TRBJ2-7	CASSESDRTGTYEQYF
NA	TRBV7-2	TRBJ1-3	CASSFVQGGGNTIYF
TRBD1	TRBV28	TRBJ1-5	CASSLFSGGNQPQHF
NA	TRBV5-6	TRBJ2-5	CASIFGGGETQYF
NA	TRBV18	TRBJ1-5	CASSPTENNQPQHF